The 32 T cell receptor beta chains presented below share a single source sample, sequenced in a study of cytomegalovirus exposure and HLA in healthy donors. Amplification used 60 Vbeta primers and 13 Jbeta primers. Profiled with immunoSEQ multiplex PCR; TCRdb holds only in-frame clones, not every one. Of more than 130,000 clones listed, about 70% were seen once; the top ten hold around 3.6%. Sequencing was performed on PBMCs. Receptors were obtained from a young man in good health and CMV-seronegative.

The chain recombines TRBV19 with TRBJ2-3, with a possible D match to TRBD1 (6 bases). CDR1 is LNHDA and CDR2 is SQIVND in the germline V gene (reference sequence). The CDR3 contains 16 residues. V was pared by 5 bases and J by 0 bases, with 15 bases between. CDR3 in amino acids: CASSFYGQYSTDTQYF. The CDR3 region has the DNA TGTGCCAGTAGTTTCTACGGACAGTACAGCACAGATACGCAGTATTTT.

The V and J genes are TRBV7-2 and TRBJ1-1, with 8 bases fitting TRBD1. The junction had 8 bases not matched to a gene; V was cut back by 1 base and J by 1 base. From germline, CDR1 is SGHTA and CDR2 FQGNSA. This CDR3 is built from 17 residues. CDR3 amino acids: CASSLVGAGTGNTEAFF. The CDR3 bases are TGTGCCAGCAGCTTAGTAGGCGCCGGGACAGGGAACACTGAAGCTTTCTTT.

The chain couples TRBV7-7 to TRBJ2-7; the match to TRBD2 covers 7 bases. Germline V CDR1 and CDR2: SSHAT, FNYEAQ (reference sequence). The CDR3 spans 14 residues. V trimming: 5 bases; J trimming: 0 bases; junction bases outside the gene matches: 4. The DNA of the CDR3 is TGTGCCAGCAGCCCAGCGGGGTTCTCCTACGAGCAGTACTTC. It codes for CASSPAGFSYEQYF.

The V gene is TRBV27, the J gene TRBJ2-1; the D gene is possibly TRBD2 (5 bases). CDR1 is MNHEY, CDR2 SMNVEV, per germline (reference sequence). The CDR3 is 14 residues long. With 6 bases removed from V and 0 bases from J, the gap between germline ends came to 9 bases. The CDR3 coding sequence is TGTGCCAGCAGAGACTACAGCTCCTACAATGAGCAGTTCTTC. Its protein is CASRDYSSYNEQFF.

This chain connects TRBV25-1 to TRBJ2-5, with 8 bases matching TRBD1. Germline trimming cut 3 bases from V and 5 bases from J; bases unmatched to any gene: 8. The CDR3 loop spans 15 amino acids. The germline V gene encodes CDR1 MGHDK and CDR2 SYGVNS. CDR3 sequence reads: CASSDAGGLWETQYF. The CDR3 nucleotides read TGTGCCAGCAGTGATGCAGGGGGCTTGTGGGAGACCCAGTACTTC.

The chain has TRBV5-1 and TRBJ2-5; D not certain. The CDR3 totals 13 residues. Deletions cut 3 bases from V and 0 bases from J, with 6 bases between. From germline, CDR1 is SGHRS and CDR2 YFSETQ. In DNA, the CDR3 is TGCGCCAGCAGCTCCCGGGACCAAGAGACCCAGTACTTC. This codes for CASSSRDQETQYF.

The CDR3 region is CASSRGLRTEAFF. The CDR3 nucleotides read TGTGCCAGCAGCAGGGGGCTACGGACTGAAGCTTTCTTT. V gene TRBV27 combines with J gene TRBJ1-1; 8 bases fit TRBD1. Germline V lookup: CDR1 MNHEY, CDR2 SMNVEV (reference sequence). This CDR3 has 13 amino acids. After removal of 6 bases from V and 5 bases from J, the junction contained 5 bases not matched to a gene.

The chain is built from TRBV27 and TRBJ2-7; TRBD1 matches 7 bases. Germline V gene data show CDR1 as MNHEY and CDR2 as SMNVEV (reference sequence). The CDR3 is made up of 15 amino acids. J was trimmed by 0 bases and V by 5 bases; bases with no gene match: 7. The CDR3 reads CASSRTGRSSYEQYF. Written as DNA, the CDR3 is TGTGCCAGCAGTCGGACAGGACGGAGCTCCTACGAGCAGTACTTC.

The J gene is TRBJ2-5, the V gene TRBV4-2, with 7 bases fitting TRBD2. Germline trimming cut 0 bases from V and 1 base from J; bases unmatched to any gene: 8. Germline V lookup: CDR1 LGHNA, CDR2 YNFKEQ. There are 17 residues in the CDR3. CDR3 in amino acids: CASSQEAALAVQETQYF. The DNA of the CDR3 is TGTGCCAGCAGCCAAGAGGCTGCCCTAGCGGTCCAAGAGACCCAGTACTTC.

V usage is TRBV5-1 and J usage is TRBJ1-2, with D uncertain. Looked up from germline, CDR1 is SGHRS and CDR2 is YFSETQ. The V gene lost 4 bases and the J gene lost 4 bases, with 11 bases spanning the gap. CDR3 length: 13 amino acids. CDR3 sequence reads: CASSQGLIYGYTF. CDR3 nucleotides: TGCGCCAGCAGCCAAGGACTGATCTATGGCTACACCTTC.

This clone was observed a handful of times. The chain links TRBV6-5 to TRBJ1-6, with D possibly being TRBD1 (5 bases). The V gene lost 0 bases and the J gene lost 8 bases, with 11 bases spanning the gap. Germline V gives CDR1 MNHEY, CDR2 SVGAGI. The CDR3 sequence is 15 residues long. CDR3: CASSYSETAHSPLHF. The DNA for the CDR3 is TGTGCCAGCAGTTACTCGGAGACAGCCCATTCACCCCTCCACTTT.

V usage is TRBV18 and J usage is TRBJ2-7; maybe TRBD1 (6 bases). V lost 0 bases and J 2 bases, leaving 8 bases between the germline ends. CDR1 is KGHSH, CDR2 LQKENI, per germline. The CDR3 runs to 14 residues. In DNA form, the CDR3 reads TGTGCCAGCTCACCACCAGACAGGACCTACGAGCAGTACTTC. Amino acid sequence: CASSPPDRTYEQYF.

The V call is TRBV19, the J call TRBJ1-3; D gene ambiguous. Trimming stripped 6 bases from V and 4 bases from J, with 19 bases between. Germline V lookup: CDR1 LNHDA, CDR2 SQIVND (reference sequence). The CDR3 contains 16 residues. This CDR3 reads CASSPEHRRQGNTIYF. The DNA of the CDR3 is TGTGCCAGTAGCCCTGAACACCGCCGCCAAGGAAACACCATATATTTT. The full variable domain, in which reference TRBV19 and TRBJ1-3 provide the parts outside the CDR3, is DGGITQSPKYLFRKEGQNVTLSCEQNLNHDAMYWYRQDPGQGLRLIYYSQIVNDFQKGDIAEGYSVSREKKESFPLTVTSAQKNPTAFYLCASSPEHRRQGNTIYFGEGSWLTVV.

The V and J genes are TRBV6-1 and TRBJ2-1, with TRBD2 identical over 12 bases. V lost 4 bases and J lost 3; bases outside the gene matches: 7. Per germline, CDR1 MNHNS and CDR2 SASEGT. This CDR3 spans 17 amino acids. The CDR3 region is CASSGLAGDFVYNEQFF. The DNA for the CDR3 is TGTGCCAGCAGTGGACTAGCGGGGGACTTTGTCTACAATGAGCAGTTCTTC.

The chain combines TRBV5-1 with TRBJ2-3, with 10 bases aligning to TRBD1. The CDR3 is 14 residues long. Trimming at V came to 4 bases and at J to 6 bases, leaving 5 bases not matched to a gene. CDR1 is SGHRS, CDR2 YFSETQ, per germline. CDR3 in amino acids: CASSGDRGRDTQYF. The CDR3 region has the DNA TGCGCCAGCAGCGGGGACAGGGGAAGGGATACGCAGTATTTT.

V is TRBV13 and J is TRBJ2-7; 7 bases line up with TRBD1. CDR3 length: 14 residues. V trimming: 4 bases; J trimming: 5 bases; junction bases outside the gene matches: 8. Per germline, CDR1 PRHDT and CDR2 FYEKMQ (reference sequence). CDR3 in DNA: TGTGCCAGCAGCTCGAGACAGGGTAGCGACGAGCAGTACTTC. Translating it yields CASSSRQGSDEQYF.

This clone occurred a few times. The V and J genes are TRBV6-1 and TRBJ1-5; weak D call: TRBD1 (6 bases). This CDR3 region has 14 residues. Germline V gene data show CDR1 as MNHNS and CDR2 as SASEGT. V lost 0 bases and J 7 bases, leaving 10 bases between the germline ends. In DNA form, the CDR3 reads TGTGCCAGCAGTGAAGCAGGGACATCACAGCCCCAGCATTTT. Amino acid sequence: CASSEAGTSQPQHF.

V is TRBV19 and J is TRBJ2-5, with 8 bases that match TRBD1. After removal of 6 bases from V and 6 bases from J, the junction contained 3 bases not matched to a gene. The CDR3 is made up of 12 amino acids. The germline CDR1 and CDR2 sequences are LNHDA and SQIVND (reference sequence). The CDR3 region has the DNA TGTGCCAGTAGCCAGGGGGCGAAGACCCAGTACTTC. Translating gives CASSQGAKTQYF. Filled out from reference TRBV19 and TRBJ2-5, the complete variable domain reads DGGITQSPKYLFRKEGQNVTLSCEQNLNHDAMYWYRQDPGQGLRLIYYSQIVNDFQKGDIAEGYSVSREKKESFPLTVTSAQKNPTAFYLCASSQGAKTQYFGPGTRLLVL.

This chain connects TRBV4-2 to TRBJ2-1; D is perhaps TRBD2 (6 bases). Trimming stripped 4 bases from V and 0 bases from J, with 10 bases between. CDR3 length equals 15 residues. Looked up from germline, CDR1 is LGHNA and CDR2 is YNFKEQ. For the CDR3, the DNA is TGTGCCAGCAGCCGGGACGGGAGCTCCTACAATGAGCAGTTCTTC. This encodes CASSRDGSSYNEQFF.

With regard to this clone: Likely a read error: the CDR3 ends without its conserved phenylalanine or tryptophan. This chain uses TRBV6-1 with TRBJ2-3; 13 nucleotides line up with TRBD2. The trim removed 7 bases at V and 2 bases at J, leaving 3 bases unmatched. Germline loops: CDR1 MNHNS, CDR2 SASEGT. CDR3 length: 15 amino acids. This CDR3 is CASKTSGGPTDTQYV. For the CDR3, the DNA is TGTGCCAGCAAGACTAGCGGGGGGCCCACAGATACGCAGTATGTT.

This clone is a singleton in its sample. The chain is built from TRBV7-3 and TRBJ2-2; 9 bases are shared with TRBD2. Germline assignment: CDR1 SGHTA and CDR2 FQGTGA. V shed 4 bases, J shed 7 bases, and the junction held 13 bases outside the gene matches. The CDR3 consists of 17 residues. The DNA for the CDR3 is TGTGCCAGCAGCTCCGTTGGCGGGGGGGCCCTCGGCGGGGAGCTGTTTTTT. Translating gives CASSSVGGGALGGELFF.

A single count supports this clone. This chain joins TRBV28 and TRBJ2-7, with a tentative D call TRBD1 (5 bases). CDR1 and CDR2 from the germline V gene are MDHEN and SYDVKM. There are 14 residues in the CDR3. V dropped 5 bases and J dropped 1 base, with 12 bases sitting between them. CDR3 bases: TGTGCCAGCAGTGGAGCGCAGGGATCCTACGAGCAGTACTTC. Amino acids: CASSGAQGSYEQYF.

The chain recombines TRBV6-1 with TRBJ2-7, with D possibly being TRBD2 (5 bases). The CDR3 has 14 residues. Germline V gene data show CDR1 as MNHNS and CDR2 as SASEGT. Trimming removed 0 bases from V and 3 bases from J, with 9 bases in between. Here the CDR3 reads CASSEAGAFYEQYF. The CDR3 DNA sequence: TGTGCCAGCAGTGAAGCGGGAGCTTTCTACGAGCAGTACTTC.

The chain couples TRBV6-1 to TRBJ2-5; 7 nucleotides agree with TRBD1. From germline, CDR1 is MNHNS and CDR2 SASEGT. The V segment lost 5 bases and the J segment 2 bases; nucleotides outside the gene matches: 8. This CDR3 comprises 15 residues. As DNA, the CDR3 is TGTGCCAGCAGTCTCACCACGACAGGGCAAGAGACCCAGTACTTC. Translated: CASSLTTTGQETQYF.

CDR3 bases: TGTGCCAGCAGCTTCCTCGGCGGGAGGGCCGTGTACAATGAGCAGTTCTTC. This encodes CASSFLGGRAVYNEQFF. The rearrangement uses TRBV7-9 and TRBJ2-1, with TRBD2 identical over 9 bases. CDR1 and CDR2 (germline): SEHNR, FQNEAQ (reference sequence). The CDR3 contains 17 residues. The V and J ends lost 3 bases and 4 bases, in that order; junction bases with no gene match: 10.

The rearrangement uses TRBV11-1 and TRBJ2-3; D is possibly TRBD2 (6 bases). The CDR3 runs to 16 residues. V dropped 0 bases and J dropped 2 bases, with 12 bases sitting between them. Germline CDR1 is SGHAT and CDR2 is FQDESV (reference sequence). CDR3 region: CASSLAALAHTDTQYF. CDR3 DNA: TGTGCCAGCAGCTTAGCGGCGCTAGCGCACACAGATACGCAGTATTTT.

The rearrangement joins TRBV18 to TRBJ1-3, with D tentatively TRBD1 (5 bases). Per germline, CDR1 KGHSH and CDR2 LQKENI. The CDR3 has 15 residues. V lost 0 bases and J 8 bases, leaving 14 bases between the germline ends. The CDR3 nucleotides are TGTGCCAGCTCACCACCGCGGGGGTTTGCGGACACCATATATTTT. Amino acid sequence: CASSPPRGFADTIYF.

This clone showed up just a few times. Different DNA sequences within this sample yield the same CDR3. The gene calls are TRBV7-7 and TRBJ2-1; maybe TRBD2 (5 bases). CDR1 and CDR2 from the germline V gene are SSHAT and FNYEAQ (reference sequence). V was pared by 1 base and J by 4 bases, with 8 bases between. The CDR3 loop spans 14 amino acids. CDR3 DNA: TGTGCCAGCAGCTTAGGAGGAGGATACAATGAGCAGTTCTTC. Translated, it gives CASSLGGGYNEQFF.

The chain is built from TRBV6-1 and TRBJ1-5; D may be TRBD1 (5 bases). Germline V gives CDR1 MNHNS, CDR2 SASEGT. CDR3 length: 15 amino acids. V was trimmed by 5 bases and J by 0 bases, leaving 11 bases between them. DNA of the CDR3: TGTGCCAGCAGTAAGTCAGGGAATAGCAATCAGCCCCAGCATTTT. Amino acid sequence: CASSKSGNSNQPQHF.

The CDR3 DNA sequence: TGTGCCAGCAGCTTGGAGACAGGGGGCGCTTTGCAGTACTTC. Translated, it gives CASSLETGGALQYF. The chain has TRBV7-9 and TRBJ2-7, with 10 bases that match TRBD1. V was pared by 3 bases and J by 9 bases, with 8 bases of the junction left unmatched. The germline V gene encodes CDR1 SEHNR and CDR2 FQNEAQ (reference sequence). The CDR3 extends over 14 amino acids. The full variable domain, rest sourced from reference TRBV7-9 and TRBJ2-7, is DTGVSQNPRHKITKRGQNVTFRCDPISEHNRLYWYRQTLGQGPEFLTYFQNEAQLEKSRLLSDRFSAERPKGSFSTLEIQRTEQGDSAMYLCASSLETGGALQYFGPGTRLTVT.

The chain has TRBV19 and TRBJ1-1; 9 nucleotides agree with TRBD1. The ends lost 3 bases at V and 1 base at J; junction bases unmatched: 12. Germline assignment: CDR1 LNHDA and CDR2 SQIVND (reference sequence). The CDR3 has 18 residues. The DNA for the CDR3 is TGTGCCAGTAGTATGGGTGTGGGACAGGGAATAAAGAACACTGAAGCTTTCTTT. This sequence encodes CASSMGVGQGIKNTEAFF.

This rearrangement joins TRBV18 to TRBJ2-1, with 9 bases lining up with TRBD1. Germline lookup yields CDR1 KGHSH and CDR2 LQKENI. This CDR3 region has 15 residues. Trimming took 2 bases from V and 4 from J; bases not matched to a gene: 3. The CDR3 nucleotides read TGTGCCAGCTCACCAGAGACAGGGGGATACAATGAGCAGTTCTTC. It yields the protein CASSPETGGYNEQFF.